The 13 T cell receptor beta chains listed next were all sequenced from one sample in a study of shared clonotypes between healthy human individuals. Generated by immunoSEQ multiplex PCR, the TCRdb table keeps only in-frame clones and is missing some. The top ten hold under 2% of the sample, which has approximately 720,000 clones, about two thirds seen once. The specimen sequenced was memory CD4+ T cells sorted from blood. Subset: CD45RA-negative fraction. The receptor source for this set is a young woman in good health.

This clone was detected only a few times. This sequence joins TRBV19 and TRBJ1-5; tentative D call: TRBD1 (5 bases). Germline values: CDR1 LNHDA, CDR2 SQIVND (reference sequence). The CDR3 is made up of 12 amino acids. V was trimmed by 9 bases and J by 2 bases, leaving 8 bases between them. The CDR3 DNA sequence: TGTGCCAGCCGGGGCCGCAATCAGCCCCAGCATTTT. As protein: CASRGRNQPQHF.

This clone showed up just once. The CDR3 protein is CASSPTSAQETQYF. The CDR3 region has the DNA TGTGCCAGCAGCCCAACTAGCGCCCAAGAGACCCAGTACTTC. The chain links TRBV25-1 to TRBJ2-5; TRBD2 matches 7 bases. The V segment lost 6 bases and the J segment 1 base; nucleotides outside the gene matches: 5. Germline lookup yields CDR1 MGHDK and CDR2 SYGVNS. The CDR3 totals 14 residues.

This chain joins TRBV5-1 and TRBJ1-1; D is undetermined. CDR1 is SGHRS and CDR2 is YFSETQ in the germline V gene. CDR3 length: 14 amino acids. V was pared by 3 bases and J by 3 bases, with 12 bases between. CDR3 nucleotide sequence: TGCGCCAGCAGCTGGACCCCCGGGGACACTGAAGCTTTCTTT. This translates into CASSWTPGDTEAFF. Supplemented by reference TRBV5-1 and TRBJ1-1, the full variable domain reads KAGVTQTPRYLIKTRGQQVTLSCSPISGHRSVSWYQQTPGQGLQFLFEYFSETQRNKGNFPGRFSGRQFSNSRSEMNVSTLELGDSALYLCASSWTPGDTEAFFGQGTRLTVV.

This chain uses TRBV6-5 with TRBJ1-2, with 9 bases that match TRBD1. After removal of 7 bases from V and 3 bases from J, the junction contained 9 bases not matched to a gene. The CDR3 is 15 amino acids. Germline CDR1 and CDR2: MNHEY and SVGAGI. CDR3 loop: CASKRTGERDYGYTF. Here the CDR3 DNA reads TGTGCCAGCAAACGGACAGGGGAACGGGACTATGGCTACACCTTC.

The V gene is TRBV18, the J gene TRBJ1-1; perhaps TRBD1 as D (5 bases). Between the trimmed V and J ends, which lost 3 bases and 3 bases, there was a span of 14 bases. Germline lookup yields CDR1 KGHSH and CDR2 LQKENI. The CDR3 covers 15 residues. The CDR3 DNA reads TGTGCCAGCTCACCCCCAGGCTCCAGGGACACTGAAGCTTTCTTT. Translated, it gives CASSPPGSRDTEAFF.

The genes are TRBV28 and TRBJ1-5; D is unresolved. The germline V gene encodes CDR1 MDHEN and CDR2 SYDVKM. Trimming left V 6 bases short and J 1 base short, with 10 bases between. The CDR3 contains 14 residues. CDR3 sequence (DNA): TGTGCCAGCAGATCAGACGGCAGCAATCAGCCCCAGCATTTT. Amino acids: CASRSDGSNQPQHF.

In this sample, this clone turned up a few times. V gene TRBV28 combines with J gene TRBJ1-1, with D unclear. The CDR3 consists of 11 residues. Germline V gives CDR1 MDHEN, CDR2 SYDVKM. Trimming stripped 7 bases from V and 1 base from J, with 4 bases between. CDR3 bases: TGTGCCAGCATTTCGAACACTGAAGCTTTCTTT. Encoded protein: CASISNTEAFF.

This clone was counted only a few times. The CDR3 here is CASSKRDTPEAFF. CDR3 sequence (DNA): TGTGCCAGCAGCAAACGGGACACCCCTGAAGCTTTCTTT. The V gene is TRBV9, the J gene TRBJ1-1; D may be TRBD1 (6 bases). Trimming took 4 bases from V and 6 from J, leaving 13 bases between them. This CDR3 is built from 13 residues. CDR1 SGDLS and CDR2 YYNGEE come from the germline V gene.

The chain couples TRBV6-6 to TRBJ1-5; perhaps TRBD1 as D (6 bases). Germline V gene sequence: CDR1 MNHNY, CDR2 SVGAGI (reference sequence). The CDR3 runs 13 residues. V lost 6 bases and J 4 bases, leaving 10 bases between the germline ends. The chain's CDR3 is CASSNQGNQPQHF. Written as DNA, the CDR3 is TGTGCCAGCAGCAACCAGGGGAATCAGCCCCAGCATTTT.

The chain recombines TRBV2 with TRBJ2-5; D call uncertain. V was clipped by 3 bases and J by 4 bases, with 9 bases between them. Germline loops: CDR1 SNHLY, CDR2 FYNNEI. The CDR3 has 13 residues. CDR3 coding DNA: TGTGCCAGCAGTGAGGGCGGCCGAGAGACCCAGTACTTC. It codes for CASSEGGRETQYF.

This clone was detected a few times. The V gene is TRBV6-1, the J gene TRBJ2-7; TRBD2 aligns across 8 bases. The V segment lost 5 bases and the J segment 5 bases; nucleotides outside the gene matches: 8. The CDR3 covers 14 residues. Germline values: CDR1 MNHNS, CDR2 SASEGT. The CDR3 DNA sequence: TGTGCCAGCAGTCTAAGCGGGAGCCCCAACGAGCAGTACTTC. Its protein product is CASSLSGSPNEQYF.

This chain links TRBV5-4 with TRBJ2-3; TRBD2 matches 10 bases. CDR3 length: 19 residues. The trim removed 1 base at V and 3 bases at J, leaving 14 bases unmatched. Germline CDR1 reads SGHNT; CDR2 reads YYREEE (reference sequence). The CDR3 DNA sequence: TGTGCCAGCAGCTTGAGGGGAGCGGGAGGGCCGTTGGGTACAGATACGCAGTATTTT. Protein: CASSLRGAGGPLGTDTQYF. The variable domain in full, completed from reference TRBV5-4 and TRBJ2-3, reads ETGVTQSPTHLIKTRGQQVTLRCSSQSGHNTVSWYQQALGQGPQFIFQYYREEENGRGNFPPRFSGLQFPNYSSELNVNALELDDSALYLCASSLRGAGGPLGTDTQYFGPGTRLTVL.

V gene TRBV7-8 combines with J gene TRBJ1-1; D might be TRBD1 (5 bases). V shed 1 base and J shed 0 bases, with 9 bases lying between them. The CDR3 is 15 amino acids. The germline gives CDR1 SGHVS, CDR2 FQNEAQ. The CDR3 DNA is TGTGCCAGCAGCTTAGTGGGGGTTATGAACACTGAAGCTTTCTTT. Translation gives CASSLVGVMNTEAFF. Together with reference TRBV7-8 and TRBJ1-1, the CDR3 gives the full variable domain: GAGVSQSPRYKVAKRGQDVALRCDPISGHVSLFWYQQALGQGPEFLTYFQNEAQLDKSGLPSDRFFAERPEGSVSTLKIQRTQQEDSAVYLCASSLVGVMNTEAFFGQGTRLTVV.